The clone carrying this TCR beta chain was observed many times. The antigen is unknown. Germline CDR1 SEHNR, CDR2 FQNEAQ (reference sequence). The junction had 18 bases not matched to a gene; V was cut back by 6 bases and J by 8 bases. The CDR3 covers 17 residues. Universal primer sites and UMIs were introduced during 5'RACE template-switching synthesis of TCR cDNA. One entry per CDR3 protein results from TCRdb running MiXCR on the 5' RACE reads. The table lists roughly 310,000 distinct CDR3 sequences, around 3.6% of them singletons. This specimen belongs to a study of T cells after yellow fever vaccination. Notes on the study in general: Most primary-vaccination clones recurred post-booster (approximately 96% CD4, 85% to 90% CD8). One caveat is that FACS-sorted repertoires could contain abundant clonotypes contaminating from the bulk population.

The receptor's source is a young man who received the YFV17D yellow fever vaccine. The V and J genes are TRBV7-9 and TRBJ1-4; 7 nucleotides match TRBD1. The sample consisted of PBMCs, taken on the day of the yellow fever booster vaccination. The CDR3 DNA follows: TGTGCCAGCAGAAGACTAACTCTCCGGGACAGTGACGAAAAACTGTTTTTT. Its translation: CASRRLTLRDSDEKLFF. The variable domain in full, with the rest retrieved from reference TRBV7-9 and TRBJ1-4, is DTGVSQNPRHKITKRGQNVTFRCDPISEHNRLYWYRQTLGQGPEFLTYFQNEAQLEKSRLLSDRFSAERPKGSFSTLEIQRTEQGDSAMYLCASRRLTLRDSDEKLFFGSGTQLSVL.